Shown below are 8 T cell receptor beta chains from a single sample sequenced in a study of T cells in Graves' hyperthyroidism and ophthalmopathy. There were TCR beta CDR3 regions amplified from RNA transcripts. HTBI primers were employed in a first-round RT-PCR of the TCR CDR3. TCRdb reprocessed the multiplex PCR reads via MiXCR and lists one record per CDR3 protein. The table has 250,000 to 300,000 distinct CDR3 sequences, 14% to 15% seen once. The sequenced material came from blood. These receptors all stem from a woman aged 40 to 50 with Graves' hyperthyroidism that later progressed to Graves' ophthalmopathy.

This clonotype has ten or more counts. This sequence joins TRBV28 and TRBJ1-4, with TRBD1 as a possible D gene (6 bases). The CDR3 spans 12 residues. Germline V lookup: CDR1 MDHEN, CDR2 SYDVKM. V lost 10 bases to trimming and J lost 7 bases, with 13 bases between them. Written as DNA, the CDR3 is TGTGCCACACGGGACACCTTTGAAAAACTGTTTTTT. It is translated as CATRDTFEKLFF.

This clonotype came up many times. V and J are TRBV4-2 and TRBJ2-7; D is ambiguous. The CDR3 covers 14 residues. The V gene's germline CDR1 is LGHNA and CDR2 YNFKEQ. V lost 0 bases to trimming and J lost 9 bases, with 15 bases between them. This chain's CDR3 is CASSQDRPIRGQYF. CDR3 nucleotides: TGTGCCAGCAGCCAAGATCGACCCATTCGAGGGCAGTACTTC.

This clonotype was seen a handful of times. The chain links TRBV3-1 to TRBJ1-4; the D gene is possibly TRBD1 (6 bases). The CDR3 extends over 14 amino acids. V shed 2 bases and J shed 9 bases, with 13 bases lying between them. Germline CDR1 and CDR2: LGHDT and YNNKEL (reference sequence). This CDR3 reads CASSQMQGTQKLFF. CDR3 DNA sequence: TGTGCCAGCAGCCAAATGCAGGGGACCCAAAAACTGTTTTTT.

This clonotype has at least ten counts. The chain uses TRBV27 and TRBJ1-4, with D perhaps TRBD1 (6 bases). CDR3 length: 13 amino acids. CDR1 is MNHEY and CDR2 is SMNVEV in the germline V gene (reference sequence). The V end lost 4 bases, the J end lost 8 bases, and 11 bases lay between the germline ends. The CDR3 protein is CASSYREGEKLFF. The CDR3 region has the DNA TGTGCCAGCAGTTACAGGGAAGGAGAAAAACTGTTTTTT.

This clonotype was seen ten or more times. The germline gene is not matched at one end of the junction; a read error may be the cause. The CDR3 spells CASSLRGTGRTVAFF. The CDR3 DNA follows: TGTGCCAGCAGTTTAAGGGGGACAGGCCGAACTGTAGCTTTCTTT. V usage is TRBV12-3 or TRBV12-4 and J usage is TRBJ1-1; TRBD1 matches 8 bases. This CDR3 is built from 15 residues.

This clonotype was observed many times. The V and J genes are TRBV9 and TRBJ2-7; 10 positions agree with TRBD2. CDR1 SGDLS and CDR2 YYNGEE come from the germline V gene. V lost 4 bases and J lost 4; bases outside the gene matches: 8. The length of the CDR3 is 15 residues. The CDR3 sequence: CASSFRSSGSYEQYF. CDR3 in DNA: TGTGCCAGCAGCTTCCGCTCTAGCGGGAGTTACGAGCAGTACTTC.

Here the CDR3 reads CASGTSGRPYEQYF. In nucleotides, the CDR3 is TGTGCCAGCGGGACTAGCGGGCGGCCCTACGAGCAGTACTTC. This rearrangement joins TRBV2 to TRBJ2-7; 12 bases agree with TRBD2. Germline trimming cut 8 bases from V and 2 bases from J; bases unmatched to any gene: 4. The CDR3 contains 14 residues. Germline V gene data show CDR1 as SNHLY and CDR2 as FYNNEI. The entire variable domain, with the rest obtained from reference TRBV2 and TRBJ2-7, is as follows: EPEVTQTPSHQVTQMGQEVILRCVPISNHLYFYWYRQILGQKVEFLVSFYNNEISEKSEIFDDQFSVERPDGSNFTLKIRSTKLEDSAMYFCASGTSGRPYEQYFGPGTRLTVT.

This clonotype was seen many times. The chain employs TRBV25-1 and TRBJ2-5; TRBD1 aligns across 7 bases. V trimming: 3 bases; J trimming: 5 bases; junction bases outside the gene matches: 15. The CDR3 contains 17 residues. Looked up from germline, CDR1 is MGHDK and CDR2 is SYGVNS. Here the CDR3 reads CASSDYYRTGEGETQYF. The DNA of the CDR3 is TGTGCCAGCAGTGACTACTATAGGACAGGCGAGGGGGAGACCCAGTACTTC.